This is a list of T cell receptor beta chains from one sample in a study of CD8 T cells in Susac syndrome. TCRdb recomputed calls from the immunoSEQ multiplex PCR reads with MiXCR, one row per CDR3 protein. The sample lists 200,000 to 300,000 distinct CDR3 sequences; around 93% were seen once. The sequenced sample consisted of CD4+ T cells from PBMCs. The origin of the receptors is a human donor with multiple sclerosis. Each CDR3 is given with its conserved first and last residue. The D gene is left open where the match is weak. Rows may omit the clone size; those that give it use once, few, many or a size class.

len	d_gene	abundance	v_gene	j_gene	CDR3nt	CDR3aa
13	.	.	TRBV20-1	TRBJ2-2	TGCAGTGCTAGACAGTCGGTAACCGGGGAGCTGTTTTTT	CSARQSVTGELFF
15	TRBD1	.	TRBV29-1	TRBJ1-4	TGCAGCGTTCGAACGGGGGGGACAGGGGGAGAAAAACTGTTTTTT	CSVRTGGTGGEKLFF
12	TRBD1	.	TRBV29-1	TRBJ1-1	TGCAGCGTAGGACAGGGGGCTAATGAAGCTTTCTTT	CSVGQGANEAFF
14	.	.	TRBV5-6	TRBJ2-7	TGTGCCAGCAGGGAGGGCGGTAGCTCCTACGAGCAGTACTTC	CASREGGSSYEQYF
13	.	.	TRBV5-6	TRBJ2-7	TGTGCCAGCAGCTTAAGACTCCCCTACGAGCAGTACTTC	CASSLRLPYEQYF
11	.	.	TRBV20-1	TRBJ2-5	TGCAGTGCTAGAGCGGAAGAGACCCAGTACTTC	CSARAEETQYF
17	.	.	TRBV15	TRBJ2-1	TGTGCCACCAGCAGAGAATGGAACAGGGAGGAACACAATGAGCAGTTCTTC	CATSREWNREEHNEQFF
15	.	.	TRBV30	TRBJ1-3	TGTGCCTGGAGTGGGGACCGCATAAGGGGAAACACCATATATTTT	CAWSGDRIRGNTIYF
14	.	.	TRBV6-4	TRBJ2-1	TGTGCCAGCAGTGACTCACCAGGGGTCTATGAGCAGTTCTTC	CASSDSPGVYEQFF
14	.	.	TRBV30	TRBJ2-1	TGTGCCTGGAGACCGGGGGTAAAAGGGGATGAGCAGTTCTTC	CAWRPGVKGDEQFF
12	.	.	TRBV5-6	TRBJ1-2	TGTGCCAGCACCCGCCCTGCGGGGGACTACACCTTC	CASTRPAGDYTF
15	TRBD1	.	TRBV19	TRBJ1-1	TGTGCCAGTAGTAGACCCGGGACAGGGAACACTGAAGCTTTCTTT	CASSRPGTGNTEAFF
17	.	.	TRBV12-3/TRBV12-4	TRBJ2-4	TGTGCCAGCAGTGAGTCCAGCGGCCCCACGGCCAAAAACATTCAGTACTTC	CASSESSGPTAKNIQYF
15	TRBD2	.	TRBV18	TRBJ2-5	TGTGCCAGCTCACCGACTAGCGGGCTCCAAGAGACCCAGTACTTC	CASSPTSGLQETQYF
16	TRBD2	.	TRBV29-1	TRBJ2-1	TGCAGCGTACCCGGAACGCGACTAGCGGGAGCGGCTGAGCAGTTCTTC	CSVPGTRLAGAAEQFF
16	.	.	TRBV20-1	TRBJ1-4	TGCAGTGCTACCATCGACGGGGTTCGGCGGAATGAAAAACTGTTTTTT	CSATIDGVRRNEKLFF
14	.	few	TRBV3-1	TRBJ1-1	TGTGCCAGCAGCCAGGCAGGAATGAACACTGAAGCTTTCTTT	CASSQAGMNTEAFF
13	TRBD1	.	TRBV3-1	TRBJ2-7	TGTGCCAGCAGCCCGGGACAGGGCTACGAGCAGTACTTC	CASSPGQGYEQYF
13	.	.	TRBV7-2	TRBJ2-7	TGTGCCAGCAGCTTAGTGGTGGTTTCCGAGCAGTACTTC	CASSLVVVSEQYF
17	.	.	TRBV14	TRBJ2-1	TGTGCCAGCAGCCAAGATAGTAGGACCCGTGGGGGAAATGAGCAGTTCTTC	CASSQDSRTRGGNEQFF
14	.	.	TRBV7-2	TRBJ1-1	TGTGCCAGCAGCTCGCAGACCCTGAACACTGAAGCTTTCTTT	CASSSQTLNTEAFF
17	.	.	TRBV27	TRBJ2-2	TGTGCCAGCAGTTCCCTGGGTCAAGGCCCGAACACCGGGGAGCTGTTTTTT	CASSSLGQGPNTGELFF
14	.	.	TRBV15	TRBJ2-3	TGTGCCACCAGCAGAATCTTTTCGGTAGATACGCAGTATTTT	CATSRIFSVDTQYF
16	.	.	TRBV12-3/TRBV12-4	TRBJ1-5	TGTGCCAGCAGTTTAATAAGCGTGTCAGGCAATCAGCCCCAGCATTTT	CASSLISVSGNQPQHF
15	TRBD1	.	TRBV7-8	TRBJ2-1	TGTGCCAGCAGCTCGGGACAGGGGGACTACAATGAGCAGTTCTTC	CASSSGQGDYNEQFF
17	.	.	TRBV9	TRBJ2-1	TGTGCCAGCAGCGCGAAGCCCGGGACAAGGGTTATGGATGAGCAGTTCTTC	CASSAKPGTRVMDEQFF
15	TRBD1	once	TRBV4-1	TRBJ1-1	TGCGCCAGCAGCCAAGATGGACAGGGGATGACTGAAGCTTTCTTT	CASSQDGQGMTEAFF
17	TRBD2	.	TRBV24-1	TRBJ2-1	TGTGCCACCAGTGACAGAAATCCCGGGACTAGATACAATGAGCAGTTCTTC	CATSDRNPGTRYNEQFF
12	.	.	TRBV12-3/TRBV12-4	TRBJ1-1	TGTGCCAGCAGTTTAGGGAGGGCTGAAGCTTTCTTT	CASSLGRAEAFF
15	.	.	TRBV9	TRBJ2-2	TGTGCCAGTAACCAGGGGGGCGCGAACACCGGGGAGCTGTTTTTT	CASNQGGANTGELFF
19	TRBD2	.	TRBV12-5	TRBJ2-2	TGTGCTAGTGGTTTGACCCATTGGACTAGCGGGAGAAACACCGGGGAGCTGTTTTTT	CASGLTHWTSGRNTGELFF
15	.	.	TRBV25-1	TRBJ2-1	TGTGCCAGCAGTGGCGACAAACACTCCTACAATGAGCAGTTCTTC	CASSGDKHSYNEQFF
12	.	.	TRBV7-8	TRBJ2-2	TGTGCCAGCAGACTAGCCGGGGGGGAGCTGTTTTTT	CASRLAGGELFF
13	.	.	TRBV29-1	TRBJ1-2	TGCAGTTTCTTAGGGTGGGATAACTATGGCTACACCTTC	CSFLGWDNYGYTF
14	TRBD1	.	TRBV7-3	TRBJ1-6	TGTGCCAGCAGCACCGGGACAGCGAATTCACCCCTCCACTTT	CASSTGTANSPLHF
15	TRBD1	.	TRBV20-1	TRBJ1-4	TGCAGTGCTAGAGATCGGCAGGGGGGAGATGAAAAACTGTTTTTT	CSARDRQGGDEKLFF
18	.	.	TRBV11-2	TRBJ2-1	TGTGCCAGCAGCTTAGATCGGGGGTTGCGCACAACTCCCAATGAGCAGTTCTTC	CASSLDRGLRTTPNEQFF
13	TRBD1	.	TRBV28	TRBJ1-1	TGTGCCAGCGACGACAGGGGTGACACTGAAGCTTTCTTT	CASDDRGDTEAFF
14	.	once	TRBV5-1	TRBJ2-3	TGCGCCAGCAGCTTGGAACAGACCCTAGATACGCAGTATTTT	CASSLEQTLDTQYF
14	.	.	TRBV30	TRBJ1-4	TGTGCCTGGAGTGCGGACCGTGCGACTGAAAAACTGTTTTTT	CAWSADRATEKLFF
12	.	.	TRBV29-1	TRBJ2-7	TGCAGCGTGGAAGGGAGAACCTACGAGCAGTACTTC	CSVEGRTYEQYF
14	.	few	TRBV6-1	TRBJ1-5	TGTGCCAGCAGGGAGGGCTGGGGTGTTCAGCCCCAGCATTTT	CASREGWGVQPQHF
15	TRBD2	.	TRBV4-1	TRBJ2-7	TGCGCCAGCAGCCAAGATGGGGGGGGATCCTACGAGCAGTACTTC	CASSQDGGGSYEQYF
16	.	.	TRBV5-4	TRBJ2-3	TGTGCCAGCAGCCCACCGGATGAGGCGGGGTGGCCTGCGCAGTATTTT	CASSPPDEAGWPAQYF
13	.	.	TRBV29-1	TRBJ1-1	TGCAGCGTTGTTGAGACAGCGAACACTGAAGCTTTCTTT	CSVVETANTEAFF
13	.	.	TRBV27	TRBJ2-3	TGTGCCAGCAGCCGGCCTAGCACAGATACGCAGTATTTT	CASSRPSTDTQYF
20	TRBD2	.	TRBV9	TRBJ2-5	TGTGCCAGCAGCGAGGAGACCCCCACGGGACTAGCGGGAGATCAAGAGACCCAGTACTTC	CASSEETPTGLAGDQETQYF
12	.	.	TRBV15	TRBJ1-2	TGTGCCACCAGCAGAGATCTCGAAGGCTACACCTTC	CATSRDLEGYTF
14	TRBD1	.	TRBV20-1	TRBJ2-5	TGCAGTGCAAGGGACAGACCCCACCAAGAGACCCAGTACTTC	CSARDRPHQETQYF
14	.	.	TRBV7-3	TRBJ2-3	TGTGCCAGCAGCTTATCCCACTCCACAGATACGCAGTATTTT	CASSLSHSTDTQYF
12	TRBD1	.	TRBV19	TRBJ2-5	TGTGCCAGCTCGACAGGGGAAGAGACCCAGTACTTC	CASSTGEETQYF
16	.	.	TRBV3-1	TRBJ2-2	TGTGCCAGCAGCCAAGGGGGGCGACAGAACACCGGGGAGCTGTTTTTT	CASSQGGRQNTGELFF
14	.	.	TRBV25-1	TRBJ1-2	TGTGCCAGCAGTCCAGTCGGTACGGCCCATGGCTACACCTTC	CASSPVGTAHGYTF
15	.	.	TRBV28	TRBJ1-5	TGTGCCAGCAGCCCTGGAGGAGGGGGCAATCAGCCCCAGCATTTT	CASSPGGGGNQPQHF